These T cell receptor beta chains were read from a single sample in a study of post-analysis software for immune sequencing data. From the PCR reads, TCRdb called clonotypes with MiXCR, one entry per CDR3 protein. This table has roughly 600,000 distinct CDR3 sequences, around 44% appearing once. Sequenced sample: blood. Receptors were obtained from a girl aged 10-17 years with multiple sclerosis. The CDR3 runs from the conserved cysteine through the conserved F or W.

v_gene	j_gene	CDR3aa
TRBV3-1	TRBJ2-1	CASSRDGEMGLNEQFF
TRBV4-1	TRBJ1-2	CASSQDETGFGYTF
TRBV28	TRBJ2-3	CASSLAKARNVYF
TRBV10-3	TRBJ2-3	CAISLQGKGADTQYF
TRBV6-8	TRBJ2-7	CASSYSSCGGLYEQYF
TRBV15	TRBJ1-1	CATSTGGRSTEAFF
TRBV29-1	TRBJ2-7	CSVVDGRNSYEQYF
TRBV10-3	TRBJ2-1	CAIRGTSGGASSYNEQFF
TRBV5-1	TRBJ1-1	CASSFQGLTNTEAFF
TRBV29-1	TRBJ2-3	CSVASGTTDTQYF
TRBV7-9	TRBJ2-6	CASSSSGANALTF
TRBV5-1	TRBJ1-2	CASSLKGIYGYTF
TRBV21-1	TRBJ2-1	CASSKLKSGLQFF
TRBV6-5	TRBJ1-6	CASSYSRVEDSPLHF
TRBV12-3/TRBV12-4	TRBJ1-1	CASSLGLRRAMNTEAFF
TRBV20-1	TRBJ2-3	CSAREGTGDTQYF
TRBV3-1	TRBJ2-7	CASSFGTGGLSYEQYF
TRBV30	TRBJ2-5	CAWSGTFRETQYF
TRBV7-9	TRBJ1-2	CASSTEVASSYGYTF
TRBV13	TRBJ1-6	CASSLNHSPLHF
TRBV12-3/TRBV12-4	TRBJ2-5	CASSLTAGVETQYF
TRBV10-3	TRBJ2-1	CAINPGTSGNNEQFF
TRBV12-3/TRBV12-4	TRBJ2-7	CASSRGDATYEQYF
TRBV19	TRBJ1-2	CASSTAGRRGGYTF
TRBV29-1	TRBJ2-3	CCVDNRGTRGTDTQYF
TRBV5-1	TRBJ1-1	CASSLQGVENTEAFF
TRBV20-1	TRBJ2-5	CSVSLLREETQYF
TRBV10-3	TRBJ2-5	CAISPNVRTEQYF
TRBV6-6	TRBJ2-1	CASGGGKFEVGVEQFF
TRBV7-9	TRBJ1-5	CASSLGPSPEPQHF
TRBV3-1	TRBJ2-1	CASTLGTLGGNEQFF
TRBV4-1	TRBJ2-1	CASSQGVGAGEQFF
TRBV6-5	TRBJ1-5	CASSRTGQGSSQPQHF
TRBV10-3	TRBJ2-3	CAISASGSRADTQYF
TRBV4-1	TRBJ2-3	CASSQDRRRSRGTDTQYF
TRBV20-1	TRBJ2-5	CSANDLRDRGQETQYF
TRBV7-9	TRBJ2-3	CASSLEVDTQYF
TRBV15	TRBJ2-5	CATSLGQETQYF
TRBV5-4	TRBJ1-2	CASSVNPGQGENTF
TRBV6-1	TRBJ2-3	CASSEARRDTQYF
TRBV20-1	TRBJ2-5	CSARSPAGALGIGQETQYF
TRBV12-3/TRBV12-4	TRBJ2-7	CASSLVFRGEQYF
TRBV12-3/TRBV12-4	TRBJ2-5	CASNPQEQETQYF
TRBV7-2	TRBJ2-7	CATGGGSEQYF
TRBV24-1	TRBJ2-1	CATSAPGTVSYEQFF
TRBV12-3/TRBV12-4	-	CASSFSTSGSVYEQYF
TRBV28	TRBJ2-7	CASSSPAVGRLYEQYF
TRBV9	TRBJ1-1	CASTRAGLNTEAFF
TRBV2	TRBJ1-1	CASSERRSSAEAFF
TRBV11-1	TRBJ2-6	CASSLDGIISSGANVLTF
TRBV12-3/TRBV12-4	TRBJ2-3	CAGGTRASTDTQYF
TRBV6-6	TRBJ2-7	CASTLSGSSGRASEQYF
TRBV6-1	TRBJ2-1	CASSELLAGTYNEQFF
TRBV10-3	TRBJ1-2	CAITAMSMDNYGYTF
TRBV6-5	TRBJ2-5	CASRAVVEYF